This TCR beta chain came from a study of CD8 T cells in ankylosing spondylitis (dated by TCRdb to about 2017). At the level of the whole study: The study profiled T cell receptor beta repertoires in healthy donors and ankylosing spondylitis patients to find disease-linked TCR variants. The full study cohort comprised about 24 ankylosing spondylitis patients and over 95 healthy donors. Peripheral blood samples were taken, and synovial fluid was additionally collected from ankylosing spondylitis patients. General findings and caveats noted by the study authors: The disease-linked clones were reported as significantly enriched in matched synovial fluid samples from ankylosing spondylitis patients. A TCR beta motif made up of several highly homologous amino acid variants appeared to be characteristic of blood from ankylosing spondylitis patients. Some TCR beta motif variants had previously been reported in synovial fluid and blood of reactive arthritis patients, which suggested common disease-initiation mechanisms. A CD8+ phenotype was shown by the disease-linked clones, which were found at relatively low frequencies in peripheral blood.

There are 15 amino acids in the CDR3, from cysteine to phenylalanine inclusive. CDR3 DNA is the only sequence kept; it has 45 bases, read in frame from the first base. Taken from the germline V gene (reference sequence), the CDR1 and CDR2 loops are DFQATT and SNEGSKA. The junction carries 18 bases between V and J, which are trimmed by 0 bases and 8 bases respectively. The sample holds many counts of this clonotype. Its antigen target is currently unknown. Base-call qualities are not available, and no considerably larger clone is one nucleotide away. TCRdb shows the sequencer as Illumina HiSeq 2500. TCR beta libraries were prepared by quantitative 5'-RACE with molecular barcodes. Under the source paper's analysis protocol: A new computational method, built on a probabilistic model of VDJ rearrangement, was used to identify disease-linked TCR variants. TCRdb trimmed the raw reads at Q25, called clones with MiXCR and kept productive beta chains. CDR3 protein duplicates are merged, each entry listing the most common genes and DNA. The V and J calls and clone size come from TCRdb's table, not from the authors' own analysis. The sample data list about 250,000 distinct CDR3 sequences, and approximately 10% of these were observed just once. The ten largest make up 2.5% to 3% of the sample.

The chain is made from TRBV20-1 and TRBJ2-3; the D match is possibly TRBD1 or TRBD2, with 6 bases aligned in each. The sample comprised blood, either unsorted or a sorted T cell fraction (not recorded which). This receptor was identified in a male donor with ankylosing spondylitis or in good health (not recorded which). In nucleotide form, the sequence is TGCAGTGCTAGAGATGGGAGGCCTGTCAGGGGTACGCAGTATTTT. Translated, it gives CSARDGRPVRGTQYF.